The rows below give T cell receptor beta chains drawn from one sample of a study of cytomegalovirus exposure and HLA in healthy donors. Repertoires were generated with immunoSEQ multiplex PCR, while TCRdb's copy carries only in-frame clones and drops some. This sample contains around 150,000 clones. Input material: PBMCs. The receptors derive from a man aged 35-49 years in good health and CMV-seronegative. Each CDR3 is given with its conserved first and last residue. A D gene is named only where the DNA matches it firmly.

d_call: -; v_call: TRBV21-1; j_call: TRBJ2-7; cdr3_aa: CASSGQGAGEQYF; cdr3_nt: TGTGCCAGCAGCGGACAGGGGGCTGGGGAGCAGTACTTC
d_call: -; v_call: TRBV5-6; j_call: TRBJ1-2; cdr3_aa: CASSSPGVGYGYTF; cdr3_nt: TGTGCCAGCAGCTCGCCAGGGGTCGGCTATGGCTACACCTTC
d_call: TRBD1; v_call: TRBV5-4; j_call: TRBJ2-7; cdr3_aa: CASSPDRGRYEQYF; cdr3_nt: TGTGCCAGCAGCCCAGACAGGGGGCGGTACGAGCAGTACTTC
d_call: -; v_call: TRBV14; j_call: TRBJ2-7; cdr3_aa: CASSQALGLSYEQYF; cdr3_nt: TGTGCCAGCAGCCAAGCACTAGGGCTCTCCTACGAGCAGTACTTC
d_call: -; v_call: TRBV5-4; j_call: TRBJ2-3; cdr3_aa: CASSLGSRSSTDTQYF; cdr3_nt: TGTGCCAGCAGCTTGGGGTCGCGGTCTAGCACAGATACGCAGTATTTT
d_call: TRBD1; v_call: TRBV6-1; j_call: TRBJ1-4; cdr3_aa: CASSGGTVPVEKLFF; cdr3_nt: TGTGCCAGCAGTGGCGGGACAGTCCCCGTTGAAAAACTGTTTTTT
d_call: -; v_call: TRBV5-4; j_call: TRBJ1-6; cdr3_aa: CASSDTGISPPHF; cdr3_nt: TGTGCCAGCAGCGATACAGGGATTTCACCCCCCCACTTT
d_call: TRBD1; v_call: TRBV7-6; j_call: TRBJ2-7; cdr3_aa: CASSSPDRAYEQYF; cdr3_nt: TGTGCCAGCAGCTCCCCAGACAGGGCCTACGAGCAGTACTTC
d_call: -; v_call: TRBV5-4; j_call: TRBJ2-7; cdr3_aa: CASSLGVRDYEQYF; cdr3_nt: TGTGCCAGCAGCCTGGGGGTAAGGGACTACGAGCAGTACTTC
d_call: -; v_call: TRBV10-3; j_call: TRBJ2-2; cdr3_aa: CAISLDTNTGELFF; cdr3_nt: TGTGCCATCAGCCTGGACACAAACACCGGGGAGCTGTTTTTT
d_call: TRBD1; v_call: TRBV28; j_call: TRBJ1-5; cdr3_aa: CASSGQGDNQPQHF; cdr3_nt: TGTGCCAGCAGTGGACAGGGAGACAATCAGCCCCAGCATTTT
d_call: -; v_call: TRBV5-6; j_call: TRBJ2-4; cdr3_aa: CASSQGNIQYF; cdr3_nt: TGTGCCAGCAGTCAGGGAAACATTCAGTACTTC
d_call: -; v_call: TRBV28; j_call: TRBJ1-3; cdr3_aa: CASSLTPGGGTGNTIYF; cdr3_nt: TGTGCCAGCAGTTTAACCCCCGGGGGAGGGACCGGAAACACCATATATTTT
d_call: -; v_call: TRBV11-2; j_call: TRBJ1-4; cdr3_aa: CASSLGGGERKELFF; cdr3_nt: TGTGCCAGCAGCTTAGGAGGGGGGGAGAGAAAGGAACTGTTTTTT
d_call: -; v_call: TRBV19; j_call: TRBJ1-2; cdr3_aa: CASQIGSSPYGYTF; cdr3_nt: TGTGCCAGCCAAATAGGGAGTTCTCCCTATGGCTACACCTTC
d_call: TRBD2; v_call: TRBV14; j_call: TRBJ2-5; cdr3_aa: CASSQVTSGRETQYF; cdr3_nt: TGTGCCAGCAGCCAAGTAACTAGCGGTAGAGAGACCCAGTACTTC
d_call: -; v_call: TRBV29-1; j_call: TRBJ2-5; cdr3_aa: CSVGPGGQYF; cdr3_nt: TGCAGCGTGGGTCCGGGTGGTCAGTACTTC
d_call: -; v_call: TRBV2; j_call: TRBJ2-5; cdr3_aa: CATSLGGFFETQYF; cdr3_nt: TGTGCCACCAGTTTGGGCGGGTTCTTCGAGACCCAGTACTTC
d_call: -; v_call: TRBV25-1; j_call: TRBJ2-1; cdr3_aa: CASKLRDEQFF; cdr3_nt: TGTGCCAGCAAATTGCGCGATGAGCAGTTCTTC
d_call: -; v_call: TRBV2; j_call: TRBJ1-1; cdr3_aa: CASNRNTEAFF; cdr3_nt: TGTGCCAGCAATCGGAACACTGAAGCTTTCTTT
d_call: TRBD2; v_call: TRBV19; j_call: TRBJ2-7; cdr3_aa: CASSKRTSGGFSYEQYF; cdr3_nt: TGTGCCAGTAGTAAGCGGACTAGCGGGGGGTTCTCCTACGAGCAGTACTTC
d_call: -; v_call: TRBV7-2; j_call: TRBJ1-1; cdr3_aa: CASSLISLNTEAFF; cdr3_nt: TGTGCCAGCAGCCTTATTAGTTTGAACACTGAAGCTTTCTTT
d_call: -; v_call: TRBV19; j_call: TRBJ2-7; cdr3_aa: CASSIQGGAYEQYF; cdr3_nt: TGTGCCAGTAGTATACAGGGGGGAGCCTACGAGCAGTACTTC
d_call: -; v_call: TRBV19; j_call: TRBJ2-7; cdr3_aa: CASSRQSGTYEQYF; cdr3_nt: TGTGCCAGTAGTAGGCAGTCAGGAACCTACGAGCAGTACTTC
d_call: TRBD1; v_call: TRBV18; j_call: TRBJ2-7; cdr3_aa: CASSRKDRDEQYF; cdr3_nt: TGTGCCAGCTCACGAAAGGACAGGGACGAGCAGTACTTC
d_call: -; v_call: TRBV7-8; j_call: TRBJ2-7; cdr3_aa: CASSLDGKYEQYF; cdr3_nt: TGTGCCAGCAGCTTAGACGGGAAATACGAGCAGTACTTC
d_call: TRBD1; v_call: TRBV5-5; j_call: TRBJ1-4; cdr3_aa: CASSTYRGLNEKLFF; cdr3_nt: TGTGCCAGCAGCACGTACAGGGGTTTAAATGAAAAACTGTTTTTT
d_call: -; v_call: TRBV7-2; j_call: TRBJ2-7; cdr3_aa: CASSSLDKTYEQYF; cdr3_nt: TGTGCCAGCAGCTCCCTGGACAAGACCTACGAGCAGTACTTC
d_call: -; v_call: TRBV6-5; j_call: TRBJ1-6; cdr3_aa: CASSLVFGRSPLHF; cdr3_nt: TGTGCCAGCAGCTTGGTGTTCGGCAGGTCACCCCTCCACTTT
d_call: -; v_call: TRBV6-1; j_call: TRBJ2-5; cdr3_aa: CASSEGLAQETQYF; cdr3_nt: TGTGCCAGCAGTGAAGGGTTAGCACAAGAGACCCAGTACTTC
d_call: -; v_call: TRBV5-1; j_call: TRBJ1-6; cdr3_aa: CASSLVGVSRSYNSPLHF; cdr3_nt: TGCGCCAGCAGCTTGGTCGGGGTTAGTCGATCCTATAATTCACCCCTCCACTTT
d_call: TRBD1; v_call: TRBV6-5; j_call: TRBJ2-4; cdr3_aa: CASSWGTDEAKNIQYF; cdr3_nt: TGTGCCAGCAGTTGGGGGACAGATGAGGCCAAAAACATTCAGTACTTC
d_call: TRBD2; v_call: TRBV4-2; j_call: TRBJ2-3; cdr3_aa: CASSHRAGESTDTQYF; cdr3_nt: TGTGCCAGCAGCCACCGAGCGGGGGAGAGCACAGATACGCAGTATTTT
d_call: TRBD2; v_call: TRBV9; j_call: TRBJ2-3; cdr3_aa: CASSVGAAGGTDTQYF; cdr3_nt: TGTGCCAGCAGCGTAGGCGCAGCGGGGGGCACAGATACGCAGTATTTT
d_call: -; v_call: TRBV2; j_call: TRBJ2-1; cdr3_aa: CASARENNEQFF; cdr3_nt: TGTGCCAGCGCGAGGGAGAACAATGAGCAGTTCTTC
d_call: TRBD1; v_call: TRBV28; j_call: TRBJ2-5; cdr3_aa: CASKGGTGYQETQYF; cdr3_nt: TGTGCCAGCAAAGGTGGGACAGGTTACCAAGAGACCCAGTACTTC
d_call: -; v_call: TRBV7-8; j_call: TRBJ1-5; cdr3_aa: CASSLVGNSNQPQHF; cdr3_nt: TGTGCCAGCAGCTTAGTCGGTAATAGCAATCAGCCCCAGCATTTT
d_call: -; v_call: TRBV7-6; j_call: TRBJ2-5; cdr3_aa: CASSPFRRQETQYF; cdr3_nt: TGTGCCAGCAGCCCCTTTAGGAGACAAGAGACCCAGTACTTC
d_call: -; v_call: TRBV5-1; j_call: TRBJ2-6; cdr3_aa: CASSLDTSGANVLTF; cdr3_nt: TGCGCCAGCAGCTTGGACACCTCTGGGGCCAACGTCCTGACTTTC
d_call: TRBD1; v_call: TRBV11-1; j_call: TRBJ2-4; cdr3_aa: CASSLGQGGAKNIQYF; cdr3_nt: TGTGCCAGCAGCCTTGGACAGGGGGGCGCCAAAAACATTCAGTACTTC
d_call: -; v_call: TRBV19; j_call: TRBJ2-7; cdr3_aa: CASSTWGDDYEQYF; cdr3_nt: TGTGCCAGTAGTACGTGGGGGGACGACTACGAGCAGTACTTC
d_call: TRBD2; v_call: TRBV6-4; j_call: TRBJ2-2; cdr3_aa: CASSMGLAGSGELFF; cdr3_nt: TGTGCCAGCAGCATGGGACTAGCGGGGTCCGGGGAGCTGTTTTTT
d_call: TRBD2; v_call: TRBV6-5; j_call: TRBJ2-7; cdr3_aa: CASRDSGGYSYEQYF; cdr3_nt: TGTGCCAGCAGAGATAGCGGGGGTTACTCCTACGAGCAGTACTTC
d_call: -; v_call: TRBV7-2; j_call: TRBJ2-3; cdr3_aa: CASSPRRGPTDTQYF; cdr3_nt: TGTGCCAGCAGCCCTCGCAGGGGCCCCACAGATACGCAGTATTTT
d_call: -; v_call: TRBV27; j_call: TRBJ1-5; cdr3_aa: CASSPGNTDQPQHF; cdr3_nt: TGTGCCAGCAGTCCAGGGAATACGGATCAGCCCCAGCATTTT
d_call: TRBD2; v_call: TRBV2; j_call: TRBJ2-3; cdr3_aa: CASSAGTSGGDTQYF; cdr3_nt: TGTGCCAGCAGTGCCGGGACTAGCGGGGGGGATACGCAGTATTTT
d_call: -; v_call: TRBV2; j_call: TRBJ2-5; cdr3_aa: CASSIQETQYF; cdr3_nt: TGTGCCAGCAGCATCCAAGAGACCCAGTACTTC
d_call: TRBD1; v_call: TRBV11-3; j_call: TRBJ2-3; cdr3_aa: CASSEGDRGYGTDTQYF; cdr3_nt: TGTGCCAGCAGCGAAGGGGACAGGGGGTATGGCACAGATACGCAGTATTTT
d_call: TRBD2; v_call: TRBV11-2; j_call: TRBJ2-1; cdr3_aa: CASSSGTSSPVYNEQFF; cdr3_nt: TGTGCCAGCAGCTCCGGGACTAGCTCACCCGTGTACAATGAGCAGTTCTTC
d_call: -; v_call: TRBV30; j_call: TRBJ2-1; cdr3_aa: CAWSVWGNSGNEQFF; cdr3_nt: TGTGCCTGGAGTGTTTGGGGCAATAGCGGCAATGAGCAGTTCTTC
d_call: TRBD1; v_call: TRBV5-4; j_call: TRBJ1-1; cdr3_aa: CASRPDRGRTNTEAFF; cdr3_nt: TGTGCCAGCAGACCGGACAGGGGACGAACGAACACTGAAGCTTTCTTT
d_call: TRBD1; v_call: TRBV5-1; j_call: TRBJ2-2; cdr3_aa: CASSRRTGMNTGELFF; cdr3_nt: TGCGCCAGCAGCCGTAGGACAGGGATGAACACCGGGGAGCTGTTTTTT
d_call: TRBD2; v_call: TRBV10-3; j_call: TRBJ2-5; cdr3_aa: CAASEGAGGETQYF; cdr3_nt: TGTGCCGCCTCCGAGGGAGCGGGGGGGGAGACCCAGTACTTC
d_call: TRBD1; v_call: TRBV7-9; j_call: TRBJ1-1; cdr3_aa: CASSFTRQGADGEAFF; cdr3_nt: TGTGCCAGCAGCTTCACAAGACAGGGGGCGGATGGTGAAGCTTTCTTT
d_call: -; v_call: TRBV6-5; j_call: TRBJ1-2; cdr3_aa: CASSAGFGYGYTF; cdr3_nt: TGTGCCAGCAGCGCCGGGTTCGGCTATGGCTACACCTTC
d_call: -; v_call: TRBV15; j_call: TRBJ2-5; cdr3_aa: CATSRDPSRGETQYF; cdr3_nt: TGTGCCACCAGCAGAGATCCGTCGCGAGGGGAGACCCAGTACTTC
d_call: -; v_call: TRBV5-3; j_call: TRBJ1-5; cdr3_aa: CARSRGRNQPQHF; cdr3_nt: TGTGCCAGAAGCCGCGGGAGAAATCAGCCCCAGCATTTT
d_call: -; v_call: TRBV2; j_call: TRBJ2-2; cdr3_aa: CASSETGTGELFF; cdr3_nt: TGTGCCAGCAGTGAAACCGGGACCGGGGAGCTGTTTTTT
d_call: TRBD1; v_call: TRBV11-3; j_call: TRBJ2-6; cdr3_aa: CASSPGTGGAGANVLTF; cdr3_nt: TGTGCCAGCAGCCCCGGGACAGGGGGCGCTGGGGCCAACGTCCTGACTTTC